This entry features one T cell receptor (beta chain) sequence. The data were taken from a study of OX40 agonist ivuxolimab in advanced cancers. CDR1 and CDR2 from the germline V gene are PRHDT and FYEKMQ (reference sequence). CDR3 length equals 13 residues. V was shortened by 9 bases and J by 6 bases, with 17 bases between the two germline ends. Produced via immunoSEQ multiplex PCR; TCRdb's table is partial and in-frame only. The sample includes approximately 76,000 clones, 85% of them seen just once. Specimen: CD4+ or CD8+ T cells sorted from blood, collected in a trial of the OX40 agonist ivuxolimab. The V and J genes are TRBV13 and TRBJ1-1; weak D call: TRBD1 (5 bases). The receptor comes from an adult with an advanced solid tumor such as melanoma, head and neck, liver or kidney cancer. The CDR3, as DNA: TGTGCCAGTTCGAGGAGGGGTTCCGCTGAAGCTTTCTTT. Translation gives CASSRRGSAEAFF.